What follows are 10 T cell receptor beta chains derived from one specimen sequenced in a study of blood T cell repertoires in COVID-19. Only in-frame clones appear in the TCRdb table, and some are missing; sequencing was by immunoSEQ multiplex PCR. Among 200,000 or so clones listed, approximately 90% were seen once. The material sequenced was peripheral blood. The receptors derive from a man aged 25 to 40 with COVID-19, enrolled during active disease.

This chain connects TRBV7-6 to TRBJ2-3; 8 bases line up with TRBD2. Unmatched junction bases numbered 10, after V lost 5 bases and J lost 0 bases. Germline lookup yields CDR1 SGHVS and CDR2 FNYEAQ. The CDR3 consists of 17 residues. As DNA, the CDR3 is TGTGCCAGCAGCCATTCTCTAGCGGGCTCTAGCACAGATACGCAGTATTTT. The encoded protein is CASSHSLAGSSTDTQYF.

V is TRBV13 and J is TRBJ2-7; perhaps TRBD1 as D (6 bases). CDR3 length equals 17 residues. Trimming removed 1 base at V and 2 bases at J, with 18 bases between. Germline-derived CDR1 and CDR2 are PRHDT and FYEKMQ (reference sequence). The CDR3 nucleotides read TGTGCCAGCAGCTTAGCGCGTCGCCACAGGGCCACCTACGAGCAGTACTTC. Amino acids: CASSLARRHRATYEQYF.

The chain has TRBV6-6 and TRBJ2-7; the match to TRBD2 covers 8 bases. Germline V gene lookup returns CDR1 MNHNY and CDR2 SVGAGI (reference sequence). This CDR3 spans 15 amino acids. V shed 5 bases, J shed 2 bases, and the junction held 8 bases outside the gene matches. CDR3 residues: CASSTFSGTPYEQYF. The CDR3 nucleotides are TGTGCCAGCAGTACCTTTAGCGGGACCCCCTACGAGCAGTACTTC.

The chain uses TRBV7-6 and TRBJ2-1, with 13 bases lining up with TRBD2. The trim removed 5 bases at V and 4 bases at J, leaving 2 bases unmatched. CDR1 SGHVS and CDR2 FNYEAQ come from the germline V gene. This CDR3 region has 15 residues. The DNA for the CDR3 is TGTGCCAGCAGCCAGGGACTAGCGGGATACAATGAGCAGTTCTTC. Encoded protein: CASSQGLAGYNEQFF.

V and J are TRBV18 and TRBJ2-7; the match to TRBD1 covers 12 bases. CDR1 KGHSH and CDR2 LQKENI come from the germline V gene. V shed 3 bases, J shed 4 bases, and the junction held 7 bases outside the gene matches. This CDR3 comprises 16 residues. DNA for the CDR3: TGTGCCAGCTCACCTTCCCCGGGACAGGGGGCTTACGAGCAGTACTTC. It yields the protein CASSPSPGQGAYEQYF.

The J gene is TRBJ1-2, the V gene TRBV19, with D possibly being TRBD1 (5 bases). The CDR3 consists of 12 residues. Germline V gene data show CDR1 as LNHDA and CDR2 as SQIVND (reference sequence). V lost 3 bases and J 5 bases, leaving 7 bases between the germline ends. CDR3 loop: CASSMKGYGYTF. The CDR3 nucleotides read TGTGCCAGTAGTATGAAGGGGTATGGCTACACCTTC.

The chain is built from TRBV24-1 and TRBJ1-1, with 8 bases identical to TRBD1. The germline V gene encodes CDR1 KGHDR and CDR2 SFDVKD. The CDR3 runs 15 residues. V lost 4 bases to trimming and J lost 3 bases; unmatched junction nucleotides: 6. This chain's CDR3 is CATSDDRGEYTEAFF. The CDR3 region has the DNA TGTGCCACCAGTGACGACAGGGGCGAGTACACTGAAGCTTTCTTT.

This clone was seen just once. The rearrangement links TRBV5-1 to TRBJ2-3; TRBD2 aligns across 11 bases. CDR3 length: 18 residues. Germline CDR1 SGHRS, CDR2 YFSETQ. V was pared by 1 base and J by 1 base, with 8 bases of the junction left unmatched. The CDR3 DNA reads TGCGCCAGCAGCTTGCTTACTAGCGGGAGTTCGGGCACAGATACGCAGTATTTT. It encodes CASSLLTSGSSGTDTQYF.

This rearrangement joins TRBV7-2 to TRBJ1-1, with D perhaps matching TRBD1 (6 bases). The germline V gene encodes CDR1 SGHTA and CDR2 FQGNSA. Trimming took off 5 bases at V and 1 base at J, with 14 bases between the two ends. This CDR3 has 15 residues. CDR3 bases: TGTGCCAGCAGCCTACAACCGGGACAGAACACTGAAGCTTTCTTT. Its translation: CASSLQPGQNTEAFF. Complete variable domain (other parts from reference TRBV7-2 and TRBJ1-1): GAGVSQSPSNKVTEKGKDVELRCDPISGHTALYWYRQSLGQGLEFLIYFQGNSAPDKSGLPSDRFSAERTGGSVSTLTIQRTQQEDSAVYLCASSLQPGQNTEAFFGQGTRLTVV.

The V call is TRBV27, the J call TRBJ2-7, with 10 bases lining up with TRBD1. The V gene's germline CDR1 is MNHEY and CDR2 SMNVEV (reference sequence). The CDR3 contains 14 residues. The junction had 4 bases not matched to a gene; V was cut back by 6 bases and J by 2 bases. The CDR3, as DNA: TGTGCCAGCAGGCCCGGACAGGGGGCCTACGAGCAGTACTTC. Translation: CASRPGQGAYEQYF.